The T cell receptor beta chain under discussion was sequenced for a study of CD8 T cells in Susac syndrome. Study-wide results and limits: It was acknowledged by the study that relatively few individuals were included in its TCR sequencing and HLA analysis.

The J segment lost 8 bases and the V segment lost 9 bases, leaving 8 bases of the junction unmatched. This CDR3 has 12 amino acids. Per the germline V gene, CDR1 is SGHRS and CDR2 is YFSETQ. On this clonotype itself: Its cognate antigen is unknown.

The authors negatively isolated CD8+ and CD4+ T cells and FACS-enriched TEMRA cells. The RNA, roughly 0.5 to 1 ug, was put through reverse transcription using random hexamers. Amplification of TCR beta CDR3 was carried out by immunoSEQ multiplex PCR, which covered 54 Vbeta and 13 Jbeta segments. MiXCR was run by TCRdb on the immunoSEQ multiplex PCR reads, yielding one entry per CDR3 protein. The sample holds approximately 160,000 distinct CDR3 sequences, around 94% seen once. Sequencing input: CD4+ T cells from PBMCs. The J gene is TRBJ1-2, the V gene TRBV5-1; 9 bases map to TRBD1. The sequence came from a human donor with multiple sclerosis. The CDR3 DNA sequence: TGCGCCACCGCACAGGGGGCGGAAGGCTACACCTTC. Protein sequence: CATAQGAEGYTF.